The rows below give T cell receptor beta chains drawn from one sample of a study of blood T cell repertoires in COVID-19. The method was immunoSEQ multiplex PCR; TCRdb's version includes in-frame clones alone and lacks a portion of them. The sample lists 490,000 or so clones; 70% to 90% were seen once. The sample consisted of PBMCs or T cells enriched from blood (not recorded which). The receptors were sampled from a woman aged 55-69 years who had recovered from COVID-19. CDR3s include the opening cysteine and the closing phenylalanine or tryptophan.

v_gene: TRBV19; CDR3aa: CATKDRPSDNEKLFF
v_gene: TRBV5-1; CDR3aa: CASTVQGLSSGNTIYF
v_gene: TRBV11-3; CDR3aa: CASSLDPRQGGYGYTF
v_gene: TRBV15; CDR3aa: CATSRDLSRNEKLFF
v_gene: TRBV7-9; CDR3aa: CASSLAGLVSEQYF
v_gene: TRBV6-5; CDR3aa: CASSYSNRGLYEQYF
v_gene: TRBV27; CDR3aa: CASSLSASGGDGYTF
v_gene: TRBV2; CDR3aa: CASRPGFSSYEQYF
v_gene: TRBV3-1/TRBV3-2; CDR3aa: CASSLTGGGTEAFF
v_gene: TRBV30; CDR3aa: CAWSARGQGVKKLFF
v_gene: TRBV11-2; CDR3aa: CASSLVLNTEAFF
v_gene: TRBV18; CDR3aa: CASSPSGRGYDYGYTF
v_gene: TRBV28; CDR3aa: CASSSPGQGYEQYF
v_gene: TRBV3-1/TRBV3-2; CDR3aa: CASSGATEAFF
v_gene: TRBV10-3; CDR3aa: CAISGLAVSSYEQYF
v_gene: TRBV18; CDR3aa: CASSQQGDTEAFF
v_gene: TRBV7-2; CDR3aa: CASSRRGLGNTIYF
v_gene: TRBV7-9; CDR3aa: CAEAGVSSGNTIYF
v_gene: TRBV27; CDR3aa: CASSLWGGGTYNEQFF
v_gene: TRBV18; CDR3aa: CASSFRDSGNTIYF
v_gene: TRBV29-1; CDR3aa: CSVTGGRNLNNEQFF
v_gene: TRBV2; CDR3aa: CASTLGQGAYNSPLHF
v_gene: TRBV4-2; CDR3aa: CASSLVDEQDTEAFF
v_gene: TRBV6-5; CDR3aa: CASSYSGQITEAFF
v_gene: TRBV29-1; CDR3aa: CSVFSPGSYEQYF
v_gene: TRBV10-3; CDR3aa: CAITEDRGGSPLHF
v_gene: TRBV5-4; CDR3aa: CASSLGTGQMWTQYF
v_gene: TRBV6-2/TRBV6-3; CDR3aa: CASSYRGTHHQPQHF
v_gene: TRBV2; CDR3aa: CASTPGGGSYNSPLHF
v_gene: TRBV5-6; CDR3aa: CASSRVPKGGGYTF
v_gene: TRBV7-9; CDR3aa: CASSLRHYGYTF
v_gene: TRBV5-1; CDR3aa: CASSFGGTVNTEAFF
v_gene: TRBV24-1; CDR3aa: CATSDSGRGPEETQYF
v_gene: TRBV2; CDR3aa: CASSTGTSSPSTQYF
v_gene: TRBV7-8; CDR3aa: CASSDPGGGDYGYTF
v_gene: TRBV2; CDR3aa: CASNELTETGELFF
v_gene: TRBV29-1; CDR3aa: CSISSSTDTQYF
v_gene: TRBV6-5; CDR3aa: CASSQTGTQETQYF
v_gene: TRBV24-1; CDR3aa: CATATPGGTDTQYF
v_gene: TRBV19; CDR3aa: CASSAPGGYTGELFF